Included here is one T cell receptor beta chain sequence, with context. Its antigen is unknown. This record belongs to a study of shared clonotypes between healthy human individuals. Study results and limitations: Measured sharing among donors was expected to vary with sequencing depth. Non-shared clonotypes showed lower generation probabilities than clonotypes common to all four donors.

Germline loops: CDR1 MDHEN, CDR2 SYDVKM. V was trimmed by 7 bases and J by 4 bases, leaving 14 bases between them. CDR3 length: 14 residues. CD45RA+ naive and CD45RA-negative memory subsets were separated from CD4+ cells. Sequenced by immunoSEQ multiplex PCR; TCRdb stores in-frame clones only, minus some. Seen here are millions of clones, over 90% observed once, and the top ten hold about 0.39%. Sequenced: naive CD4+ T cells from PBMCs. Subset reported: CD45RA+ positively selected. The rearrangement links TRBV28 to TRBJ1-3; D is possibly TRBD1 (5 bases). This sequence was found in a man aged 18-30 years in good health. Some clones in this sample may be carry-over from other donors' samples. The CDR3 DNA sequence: TGTGCCAGCACCAACCGTGACAGCGGAAACACCATATATTTT. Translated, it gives CASTNRDSGNTIYF.